This T cell receptor beta chain was sequenced for a study of blood T cell repertoires in COVID-19. Study as a whole: PBMCs, B-cell-depleted T cells, or T cells were the source of the cDNA or gDNA that made up the material.

From germline, CDR1 is KGHSH and CDR2 LQKENI. Trimming removed 8 bases from V and 5 bases from J; junction bases left unmatched: 11. The CDR3 covers 15 residues. The assay was immunoSEQ multiplex PCR, and TCRdb's table has in-frame clones only and misses some. In the table there are some 250,000 clones, 80% to 90% of which are singletons. A Seattle source enrolled patients during active infection and followed them longitudinally. The J gene is TRBJ2-3, the V gene TRBV18; TRBD2 agrees at 9 bases. The clonotype originates from a woman aged 25 to 39 with COVID-19, enrolled during active disease. The specimen sequenced was peripheral blood. DNA of the CDR3: TGTGCCAGCGGTCCTGGCGGGGGGGGAGAAGATACGCAGTATTTT. Protein product: CASGPGGGGEDTQYF. The whole variable domain, remainder taken from reference TRBV18 and TRBJ2-3, is NAGVMQNPRHLVRRRGQEARLRCSPMKGHSHVYWYRQLPEEGLKFMVYLQKENIIDESGMPKERFSAEFPKEGPSILRIQQVVRGDSAAYFCASGPGGGGEDTQYFGPGTRLTVL.